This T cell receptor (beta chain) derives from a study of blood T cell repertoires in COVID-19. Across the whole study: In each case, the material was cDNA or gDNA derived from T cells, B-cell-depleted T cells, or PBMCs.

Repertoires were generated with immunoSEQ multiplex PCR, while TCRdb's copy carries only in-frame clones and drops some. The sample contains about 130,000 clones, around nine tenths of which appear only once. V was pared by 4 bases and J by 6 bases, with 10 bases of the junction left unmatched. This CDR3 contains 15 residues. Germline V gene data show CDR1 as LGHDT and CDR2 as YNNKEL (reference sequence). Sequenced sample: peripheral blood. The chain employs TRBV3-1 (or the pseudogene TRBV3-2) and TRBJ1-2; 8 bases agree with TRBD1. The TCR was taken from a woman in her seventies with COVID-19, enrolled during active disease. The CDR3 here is CASSLGYQGANGYTF. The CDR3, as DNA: TGTGCCAGCAGCCTCGGGTACCAGGGGGCGAATGGCTACACCTTC.